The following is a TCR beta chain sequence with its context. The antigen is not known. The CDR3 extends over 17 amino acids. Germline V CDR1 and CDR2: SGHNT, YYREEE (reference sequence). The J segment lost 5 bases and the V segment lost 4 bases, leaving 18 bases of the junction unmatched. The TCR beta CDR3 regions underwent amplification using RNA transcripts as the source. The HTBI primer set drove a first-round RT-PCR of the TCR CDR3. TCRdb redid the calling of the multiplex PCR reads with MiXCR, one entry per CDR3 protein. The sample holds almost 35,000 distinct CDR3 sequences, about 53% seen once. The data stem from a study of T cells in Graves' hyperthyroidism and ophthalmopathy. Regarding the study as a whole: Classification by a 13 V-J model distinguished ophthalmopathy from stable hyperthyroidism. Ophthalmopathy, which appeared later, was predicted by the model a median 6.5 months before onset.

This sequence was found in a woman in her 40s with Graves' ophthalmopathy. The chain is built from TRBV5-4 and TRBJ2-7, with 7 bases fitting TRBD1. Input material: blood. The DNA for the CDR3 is TGTGCCAGCAGCGTTGAGGCCCGGGACAGTTCGTCTGACGAGCAGTACTTC. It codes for CASSVEARDSSSDEQYF.